Below, 32 T cell receptor beta chains from the same sample are listed, as sequenced in a study of blood T cell repertoires in COVID-19. The data were produced by immunoSEQ multiplex PCR, yet TCRdb's version contains in-frame clones alone and is incomplete. The sample lists some 310,000 clones; around 89% were seen once. Material for sequencing was peripheral blood. All receptors come from a woman aged 40 to 49 with COVID-19, enrolled during active disease.

The rearrangement links TRBV28 to TRBJ2-6; D remains unclear. The CDR3 consists of 15 residues. Germline V gene data show CDR1 as MDHEN and CDR2 as SYDVKM. Trimming removed 1 base from V and 0 bases from J, with 4 bases in between. In DNA form, the CDR3 reads TGTGCCAGCAGTTTATCCCTCTCTGGGGCCAACGTCCTGACTTTC. Encoded protein: CASSLSLSGANVLTF. The full variable domain, completed using reference TRBV28 and TRBJ2-6, is DVKVTQSSRYLVKRTGEKVFLECVQDMDHENMFWYRQDPGLGLRLIYFSYDVKMKEKGDIPEGYSVSREKKERFSLILESASTNQTSMYLCASSLSLSGANVLTFGAGSRLTVL.

Here the CDR3 reads CASSPSGRAGEQYF. The CDR3, as DNA: TGTGCCAGCAGCCCTAGCGGGAGGGCCGGCGAGCAGTACTTC. This sequence joins TRBV7-2 and TRBJ2-7; TRBD2 matches at 12 bases. Germline assignment: CDR1 SGHTA and CDR2 FQGNSA. The CDR3 runs to 14 residues. J was trimmed by 6 bases and V by 5 bases; bases with no gene match: 5.

This chain links TRBV19 with TRBJ2-7; 7 bases match TRBD1. CDR3 length: 14 residues. With V trimmed by 6 bases and J by 2 bases, 7 bases remained unmatched. From germline, CDR1 is LNHDA and CDR2 SQIVND (reference sequence). The CDR3 loop is CASRRTGLPYEQYF. In nucleotides, the CDR3 is TGTGCCAGTAGGAGGACAGGTCTTCCCTACGAGCAGTACTTC.

This clone was detected only once. The chain carries TRBV19 and TRBJ1-1; 10 bases are a match to TRBD1. With V trimmed by 7 bases and J by 9 bases, 11 bases remained unmatched. Germline CDR1 is LNHDA and CDR2 is SQIVND (reference sequence). The CDR3 length is 14 residues. The CDR3 sequence is CASTPPGQGTKAFF. The CDR3 DNA sequence: TGTGCCAGTACCCCGCCGGGACAGGGGACTAAAGCTTTCTTT.

CDR3 sequence reads: CASSLLGGRARTDTQYF. The DNA for the CDR3 is TGTGCCAGCAGTTTATTAGGAGGGCGGGCACGCACAGATACGCAGTATTTT. V and J are TRBV28 and TRBJ2-3, with D possibly TRBD2 on 6 matching bases. From germline, CDR1 is MDHEN and CDR2 SYDVKM. This CDR3 spans 17 amino acids. V gave up 1 base and J gave up 1 base, with 15 bases separating them.

V usage is TRBV13 and J usage is TRBJ1-5, with D unresolved. Trimming stripped 3 bases from V and 2 bases from J, with 11 bases between. The germline V gene encodes CDR1 PRHDT and CDR2 FYEKMQ (reference sequence). This CDR3 is built from 15 residues. The CDR3 coding sequence is TGTGCCAGCAGCTTCCGGGTCTTAGGCAATCAGCCCCAGCATTTT. It translates to CASSFRVLGNQPQHF.

This clone was recorded a few times. V usage is TRBV6-1 and J usage is TRBJ1-1; 7 nucleotides align to TRBD1. Germline CDR1 MNHNS, CDR2 SASEGT. This CDR3 region has 16 residues. J gave up 7 bases and V 4 bases, and 15 bases lay outside the gene matches. The CDR3 spells CASSADPFYRGHEAFF. In nucleotides, the CDR3 is TGTGCCAGCAGTGCCGATCCCTTTTACAGGGGCCATGAAGCTTTCTTT.

V is TRBV2 and J is TRBJ2-5; 10 bases fit TRBD2. This CDR3 contains 18 residues. V lost 3 bases, J lost 5 bases, and 15 bases stayed unmatched. The germline gives CDR1 SNHLY, CDR2 FYNNEI. CDR3 sequence (DNA): TGTGCCAGCAGTGAGTTAGGGTGGCTAGCGGGAGTTTTGGAGACCCAGTACTTC. This translates into CASSELGWLAGVLETQYF.

V gene TRBV18 combines with J gene TRBJ2-7, with D perhaps matching TRBD2 (5 bases). This CDR3 spans 14 amino acids. The germline V and J ends were trimmed by 6 bases and 2 bases, with 14 bases remaining between them. Germline CDR1 and CDR2: KGHSH and LQKENI. CDR3 DNA: TGTGCCAGCTCCCAAAACGGGGATCCCTACGAGCAGTACTTC. The encoded protein is CASSQNGDPYEQYF.

V gene TRBV18 combines with J gene TRBJ1-1; TRBD1 matches 9 bases. V lost 5 bases to trimming and J lost 0 bases; unmatched junction nucleotides: 4. This CDR3 is built from 15 residues. The germline V gene encodes CDR1 KGHSH and CDR2 LQKENI. The DNA for the CDR3 is TGTGCCAGCTCAGCTGGACAGGGGATGAACACTGAAGCTTTCTTT. Its protein is CASSAGQGMNTEAFF.

This chain uses TRBV27 with TRBJ2-3, with D possibly being TRBD1 (6 bases). The CDR3 loop spans 17 amino acids. V shed 4 bases and J shed 3 bases, with 20 bases lying between them. The germline gives CDR1 MNHEY, CDR2 SMNVEV (reference sequence). CDR3 nucleotide sequence: TGTGCCAGCAGTTACGGGCCTAACAGGGTAGAGACAGATACGCAGTATTTT. This encodes CASSYGPNRVETDTQYF.

CDR3 DNA: TGCGCCAGCAGCGGGATGGGACAGGGACTTGAAGCTTTCTTT. It translates to CASSGMGQGLEAFF. This chain links TRBV5-1 with TRBJ1-1; 9 bases agree with TRBD1. Per germline, CDR1 SGHRS and CDR2 YFSETQ. The ends lost 4 bases at V and 7 bases at J; junction bases unmatched: 8. The CDR3 totals 14 residues.

V is TRBV6-5 and J is TRBJ1-5; TRBD1 is a possible D gene (6 bases). V lost 6 bases to trimming and J lost 1 base, with 10 bases between them. The CDR3 sequence is 14 residues long. The germline CDR1 and CDR2 sequences are MNHEY and SVGAGI. CDR3 DNA sequence: TGTGCCAGCAGCACAGGGTGGAGCAATCAGCCCCAGCATTTT. This sequence encodes CASSTGWSNQPQHF.

The CDR3 region is CASSLARKREGHNEQFF. CDR3 in DNA: TGTGCCAGCAGCTTAGCGCGTAAGCGGGAGGGCCACAATGAGCAGTTCTTC. The chain is built from TRBV7-2 and TRBJ2-1; 10 nucleotides agree with TRBD2. CDR3 length equals 17 residues. V lost 0 bases and J lost 5; bases outside the gene matches: 7. CDR1 is SGHTA and CDR2 is FQGNSA in the germline V gene.

J is TRBJ2-1 and V is TRBV15, with D possibly being TRBD2 (5 bases). The germline V gene encodes CDR1 LNHNV and CDR2 YYDKDF (reference sequence). This CDR3 comprises 16 residues. V was clipped by 0 bases and J by 5 bases, with 14 bases between them. The CDR3 spells CATSRDFQRSNNEQFF. The CDR3 nucleotides read TGTGCCACCAGCAGAGATTTCCAGCGGAGTAACAATGAGCAGTTCTTC.

V and J are TRBV18 and TRBJ1-4, with D perhaps TRBD1 (6 bases). V dropped 5 bases and J dropped 1 base, with 14 bases sitting between them. Looked up from germline, CDR1 is KGHSH and CDR2 is LQKENI. This CDR3 spans 16 amino acids. In nucleotides, the CDR3 is TGTGCCAGCTCAACAGGGATAATTTTAACTAATGAAAAACTGTTTTTT. Translated: CASSTGIILTNEKLFF.

The chain couples TRBV5-1 to TRBJ2-4; the D gene is possibly TRBD2 (5 bases). V lost 0 bases, J lost 2 bases, and 15 bases lay in between. Germline-derived CDR1 and CDR2 are SGHRS and YFSETQ. There are 17 residues in the CDR3. The CDR3 reads CASSLGEPLSTKNIQYF. The CDR3 region has the DNA TGCGCCAGCAGCTTGGGGGAGCCCCTATCTACCAAAAACATTCAGTACTTC. Filled out from reference TRBV5-1 and TRBJ2-4, the complete variable domain reads KAGVTQTPRYLIKTRGQQVTLSCSPISGHRSVSWYQQTPGQGLQFLFEYFSETQRNKGNFPGRFSGRQFSNSRSEMNVSTLELGDSALYLCASSLGEPLSTKNIQYFGAGTRLSVL.

J is TRBJ2-3 and V is TRBV5-4, with 10 bases matching TRBD1. The V and J ends lost 2 bases and 4 bases, in that order; junction bases with no gene match: 7. The germline gives CDR1 SGHNT, CDR2 YYREEE (reference sequence). This CDR3 region has 16 residues. The CDR3 DNA follows: TGTGCCAGCAGCTTCTACCGGGACAGGGGTGCAGATACGCAGTATTTT. It translates to CASSFYRDRGADTQYF.

This chain uses TRBV28 with TRBJ1-5; tentatively, D is TRBD1 (6 bases). The CDR3 totals 16 residues. V was clipped by 4 bases and J by 4 bases, with 17 bases between them. The germline V gene has CDR1 MDHEN and CDR2 SYDVKM. The CDR3 DNA sequence: TGTGCCAGCAGTTCATATGGACAGTTCATTAATCAGCCCCAGCATTTT. Its protein product is CASSSYGQFINQPQHF.

The V and J genes are TRBV19 and TRBJ2-2; D is uncertain. The CDR3 is made up of 12 amino acids. Between the trimmed V and J ends, which lost 6 bases and 5 bases, there was a span of 7 bases. CDR1 and CDR2 from the germline V gene are LNHDA and SQIVND (reference sequence). CDR3 residues: CASRLETGELFF. CDR3 sequence (DNA): TGTGCCAGTAGACTCGAGACCGGGGAGCTGTTTTTT.

The CDR3 DNA reads TGTGCCAGCACCCTCACCGGACTGAATACGCAGTATTTT. This sequence encodes CASTLTGLNTQYF. The chain recombines TRBV25-1 with TRBJ2-3; a weak D match, TRBD2 (5 bases). Germline CDR1 MGHDK, CDR2 SYGVNS. The V and J ends lost 7 bases and 7 bases respectively, with 15 bases between them. The CDR3 consists of 13 residues.

The CDR3 region is CASSLDRARSGANVLTF. DNA of the CDR3: TGTGCCAGCAGTTTGGACAGAGCTCGATCTGGGGCCAACGTCCTGACTTTC. The chain links TRBV6-2 or TRBV6-3 to TRBJ2-6, with TRBD1 as a possible D gene (6 bases). The germline V gene encodes CDR1 MNHEY and CDR2 SVGEGT. CDR3 size: 17 residues. V lost 4 bases and J 1 base, leaving 14 bases between the germline ends.

This clone was seen only once. This chain connects TRBV27 to TRBJ2-1; 8 nucleotides line up with TRBD1. This CDR3 spans 15 amino acids. V trimming: 8 bases; J trimming: 6 bases; junction bases outside the gene matches: 12. Germline lookup yields CDR1 MNHEY and CDR2 SMNVEV (reference sequence). CDR3 nucleotide sequence: TGTGCCAGCTCTCTTGGCCGGGACAGGTCCAATGAGCAGTTCTTC. Protein: CASSLGRDRSNEQFF.

The chain couples TRBV29-1 to TRBJ1-2, with a possible D match to TRBD1 (5 bases). This CDR3 spans 13 amino acids. Per germline, CDR1 SQVTM and CDR2 ANQGSEA. With 3 bases removed from V and 1 base from J, the gap between germline ends came to 9 bases. As DNA, the CDR3 is TGCAGCGTTGAGCTGGGGGGTAACTATGGCTACACCTTC. As protein: CSVELGGNYGYTF.

The gene calls are TRBV19 and TRBJ1-2, with D possibly TRBD1 on 5 matching bases. Germline values: CDR1 LNHDA, CDR2 SQIVND (reference sequence). The CDR3 sequence is 13 residues long. V lost 3 bases and J 7 bases, leaving 12 bases between the germline ends. CDR3 DNA sequence: TGTGCCAGTAGTATTGGGGGGGTACGTGGCTACACCTTC. This translates into CASSIGGVRGYTF. Variable domain in full (rest from reference TRBV19 and TRBJ1-2): DGGITQSPKYLFRKEGQNVTLSCEQNLNHDAMYWYRQDPGQGLRLIYYSQIVNDFQKGDIAEGYSVSREKKESFPLTVTSAQKNPTAFYLCASSIGGVRGYTFGSGTRLTVV.

The chain employs TRBV27 and TRBJ2-7, with 9 positions matching TRBD1. The ends lost 1 base at V and 5 bases at J; junction bases unmatched: 12. The CDR3 length is 17 residues. Looked up from germline, CDR1 is MNHEY and CDR2 is SMNVEV (reference sequence). The CDR3 is CASSLFSPLGQGHEQYF. CDR3 nucleotides: TGTGCCAGCAGTTTATTTAGCCCCCTGGGACAGGGCCACGAGCAGTACTTC.

The rearrangement joins TRBV29-1 to TRBJ1-1; a possible D gene is TRBD1 (5 bases). This CDR3 is built from 14 residues. Trimming shortened V by 2 bases and J by 1 base, and 11 bases separated the two germline ends. Germline V gene sequence: CDR1 SQVTM, CDR2 ANQGSEA. DNA for the CDR3: TGCAGCGTTGAACTAAGACAGAAGAACACTGAAGCTTTCTTT. Protein: CSVELRQKNTEAFF.

This CDR3 is CASTRGQGGTDTQYF. CDR3 DNA: TGTGCCAGCACTCGTGGACAGGGTGGTACAGATACGCAGTATTTT. The V and J genes are TRBV9 and TRBJ2-3; 8 bases agree with TRBD1. CDR3 length: 15 residues. Trimming cost V 6 bases and J 3 bases; bases outside gene matches: 9. CDR1 is SGDLS, CDR2 YYNGEE, per germline.

The V gene is TRBV7-2, the J gene TRBJ2-1, with TRBD1 identical over 7 bases. CDR1 is SGHTA and CDR2 is FQGNSA in the germline V gene. The CDR3 loop spans 15 amino acids. V lost 4 bases and J lost 4; bases outside the gene matches: 7. The CDR3 bases are TGTGCCAGCAGCTCGCTACAGGGGAATTACAATGAGCAGTTCTTC. It is translated as CASSSLQGNYNEQFF. Supplemented by reference TRBV7-2 and TRBJ2-1, the full variable domain reads GAGVSQSPSNKVTEKGKDVELRCDPISGHTALYWYRQSLGQGLEFLIYFQGNSAPDKSGLPSDRFSAERTGGSVSTLTIQRTQQEDSAVYLCASSSLQGNYNEQFFGPGTRLTVL.

This clone showed up just once. The chain has TRBV5-6 and TRBJ1-5; 10 nucleotides agree with TRBD1. The CDR3 has 18 amino acids. V lost 2 bases, J lost 0 bases, and 8 bases stayed unmatched. Germline CDR1 reads SGHDT; CDR2 reads YYEEEE. This chain's CDR3 is CASSLGTGVLYSNQPQHF. The CDR3, as DNA: TGTGCCAGCAGCTTAGGGACAGGGGTACTATATAGCAATCAGCCCCAGCATTTT.

The J gene is TRBJ2-1, the V gene TRBV7-2, with TRBD1 as a possible D gene (6 bases). The CDR3 totals 12 residues. Trimming pared 5 bases from V and 14 bases from J, leaving 16 bases between. CDR1 and CDR2 from the germline V gene are SGHTA and FQGNSA. In DNA form, the CDR3 reads TGTGCCAGCAGCCAGAGGCCAGGGGAGAAGTTCTTC. It is translated as CASSQRPGEKFF. Full variable domain (remainder filled in from reference TRBV7-2 and TRBJ2-1): GAGVSQSPSNKVTEKGKDVELRCDPISGHTALYWYRQSLGQGLEFLIYFQGNSAPDKSGLPSDRFSAERTGGSVSTLTIQRTQQEDSAVYLCASSQRPGEKFFGPGTRLTVL.

This sequence joins TRBV19 and TRBJ1-5; 9 bases fit TRBD1. Trimming removed 4 bases from V and 2 bases from J; junction bases left unmatched: 12. The CDR3 loop spans 18 amino acids. Germline V gives CDR1 LNHDA, CDR2 SQIVND (reference sequence). CDR3 amino acids: CASSRGPTGGRGNQPQHF. DNA of the CDR3: TGTGCCAGTAGTAGGGGGCCGACAGGGGGTCGGGGCAATCAGCCCCAGCATTTT. Complete variable domain (other parts from reference TRBV19 and TRBJ1-5): DGGITQSPKYLFRKEGQNVTLSCEQNLNHDAMYWYRQDPGQGLRLIYYSQIVNDFQKGDIAEGYSVSREKKESFPLTVTSAQKNPTAFYLCASSRGPTGGRGNQPQHFGDGTRLSIL.